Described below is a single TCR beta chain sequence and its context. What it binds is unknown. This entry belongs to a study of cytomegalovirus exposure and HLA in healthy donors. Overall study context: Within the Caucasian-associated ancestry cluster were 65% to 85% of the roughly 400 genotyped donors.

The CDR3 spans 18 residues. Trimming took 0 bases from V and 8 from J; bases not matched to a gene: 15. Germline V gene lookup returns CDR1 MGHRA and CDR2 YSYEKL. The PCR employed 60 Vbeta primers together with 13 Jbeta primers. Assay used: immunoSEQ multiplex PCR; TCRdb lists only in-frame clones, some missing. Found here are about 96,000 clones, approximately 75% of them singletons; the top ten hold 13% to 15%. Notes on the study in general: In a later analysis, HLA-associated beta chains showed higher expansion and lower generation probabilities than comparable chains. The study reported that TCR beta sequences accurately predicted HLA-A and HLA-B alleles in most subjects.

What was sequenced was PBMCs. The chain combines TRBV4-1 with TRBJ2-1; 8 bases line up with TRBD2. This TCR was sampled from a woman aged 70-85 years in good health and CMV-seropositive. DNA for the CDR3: TGCGCCAGCAGCCAAGACCCCCCGGGACTAGGGGCCCGGGATGAGCAGTTCTTC. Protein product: CASSQDPPGLGARDEQFF.